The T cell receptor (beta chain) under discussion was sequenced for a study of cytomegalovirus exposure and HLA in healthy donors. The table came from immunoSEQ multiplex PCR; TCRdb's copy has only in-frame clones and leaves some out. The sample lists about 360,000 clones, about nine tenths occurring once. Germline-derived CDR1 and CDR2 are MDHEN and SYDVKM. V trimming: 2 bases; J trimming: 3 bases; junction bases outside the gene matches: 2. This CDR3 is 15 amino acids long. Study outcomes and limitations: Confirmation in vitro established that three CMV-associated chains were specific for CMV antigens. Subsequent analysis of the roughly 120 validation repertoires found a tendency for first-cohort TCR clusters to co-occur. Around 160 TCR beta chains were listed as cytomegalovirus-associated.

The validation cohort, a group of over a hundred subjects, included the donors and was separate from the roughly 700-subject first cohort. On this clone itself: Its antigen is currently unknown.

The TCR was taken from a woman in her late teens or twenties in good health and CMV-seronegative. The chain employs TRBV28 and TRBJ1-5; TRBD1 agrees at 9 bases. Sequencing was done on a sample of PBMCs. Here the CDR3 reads CASSLGDRDNQPQHF. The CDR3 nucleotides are TGTGCCAGCAGTTTAGGGGACAGGGACAATCAGCCCCAGCATTTT.